This note documents a single T cell receptor (beta chain) sequence. The data are from a study of blood T cell repertoires in COVID-19. Here immunoSEQ multiplex PCR was the method, and the copy in TCRdb shows in-frame clones only, minus some. This sample has under 200,000 clones, with about 82% found just once. J lost 4 bases, V lost 8 bases, and 7 bases had no gene match. CDR1 is MNHEY and CDR2 is SMNVEV in the germline V gene (reference sequence). The CDR3 consists of 14 residues. The V and J genes are TRBV27 and TRBJ1-1, with 10 bases that match TRBD1. The clonotype comes from a woman aged 30 to 39 with acute or convalescent COVID-19. Sequencing input: peripheral blood. DNA for the CDR3: TGTGCCAGCCGGACAGGGGGTTTTTTCACTGAAGCTTTCTTT. Translation gives CASRTGGFFTEAFF.